These 20 T cell receptor beta chains came from one sample sequenced in a study of T-cell reconstitution after alpha-beta-depleted transplantation in children. Unique molecular identifiers were used in preparing the TCRbeta library. Each CDR3 protein gets one entry after TCRdb re-called the PCR reads with MiXCR. The profile covers over 150,000 distinct CDR3 sequences, with about 6.6% appearing a single time and less than 7% taken by the ten largest. Sequences were derived from PBMCs, sampled before TCRalphabeta/CD19-depleted stem cell transplant. Receptors were obtained from a boy aged 2 to 9 with acute lymphoblastic leukemia, due to receive a stem cell transplant.

Many counts were recorded for this clonotype. The V and J genes are TRBV10-3 and TRBJ2-3; 12 nucleotides agree with TRBD2. This CDR3 spans 15 amino acids. V was clipped by 7 bases and J by 5 bases; unmatched bases: 7. Looked up from germline, CDR1 is ENHRY and CDR2 is SYGVKD. CDR3 nucleotides: TGTGCCATCACTCTAGCGGGAGGGCCTTTAGATACGCAGTATTTT. Protein product: CAITLAGGPLDTQYF.

This clonotype was counted at least ten times. This chain links TRBV11-2 with TRBJ1-3; D is unresolved. Trimming shortened V by 1 base and J by 3 bases, and 22 bases separated the two germline ends. The CDR3 consists of 19 residues. The germline gives CDR1 SGHAT, CDR2 FQNNGV. The CDR3 loop is CASSLGYARQDPYGNTIYF. For the CDR3, the DNA is TGTGCCAGCAGCTTAGGATACGCTCGGCAAGACCCATATGGAAACACCATATATTTT.

The table lists this clonotype with many counts. This chain links TRBV28 with TRBJ1-1, with D possibly being TRBD1 (5 bases). The V end was cut by 10 bases, the J end by 10 bases, with 13 bases between. Germline loops: CDR1 MDHEN, CDR2 SYDVKM. The CDR3 is 10 residues long. In DNA, the CDR3 is TGTGCCACGGGGGGTCTCGGAGCTTTCTTT. Protein: CATGGLGAFF.

In this sample, this clonotype turned up many times. The chain has TRBV7-8 and TRBJ2-1; 8 bases fit TRBD2. Germline CDR1 is SGHVS and CDR2 is FQNEAQ. With 2 bases clipped from V and 9 bases from J, the junction kept 9 bases outside the gene matches. The CDR3 loop spans 15 amino acids. CDR3 region: CASSLIERGLVEQFF. The DNA of the CDR3 is TGTGCCAGCAGCTTAATTGAGCGGGGGCTGGTTGAGCAGTTCTTC. Filled out from reference TRBV7-8 and TRBJ2-1, the complete variable domain reads GAGVSQSPRYKVAKRGQDVALRCDPISGHVSLFWYQQALGQGPEFLTYFQNEAQLDKSGLPSDRFFAERPEGSVSTLKIQRTQQEDSAVYLCASSLIERGLVEQFFGPGTRLTVL.

The rearrangement joins TRBV2 to TRBJ2-3; 9 positions agree with TRBD1. The CDR3 length is 15 residues. Trimming took 6 bases from V and 0 from J; bases not matched to a gene: 4. Germline V CDR1 and CDR2: SNHLY, FYNNEI. The CDR3 sequence: CASRDDRGSTDTQYF. The CDR3 region has the DNA TGTGCCAGCAGGGATGACAGGGGGAGCACAGATACGCAGTATTTT.

There are many counts of this clonotype. The V gene is TRBV27, the J gene TRBJ1-2, with D hard to call. Per germline, CDR1 MNHEY and CDR2 SMNVEV (reference sequence). The CDR3 has 12 residues. V shed 6 bases and J shed 2 bases, with 7 bases lying between them. DNA of the CDR3: TGTGCCAGCAGAGCAGGCAACTATGGCTACACCTTC. It is translated as CASRAGNYGYTF.

The chain recombines TRBV7-2 with TRBJ2-3, with 7 bases fitting TRBD1. Germline lookup yields CDR1 SGHTA and CDR2 FQGNSA. Losses at the gene ends were 4 bases for V and 3 bases for J; bases not matched to a gene: 4. This CDR3 region has 14 residues. The CDR3 DNA reads TGTGCCAGCAGCTCTGACAGGGCTACAGATACGCAGTATTTT. Its protein is CASSSDRATDTQYF. Based on the CDR3 plus reference TRBV7-2 and TRBJ2-3, the full variable domain is GAGVSQSPSNKVTEKGKDVELRCDPISGHTALYWYRQSLGQGLEFLIYFQGNSAPDKSGLPSDRFSAERTGGSVSTLTIQRTQQEDSAVYLCASSSDRATDTQYFGPGTRLTVL.

This clonotype was found many times. The CDR3 DNA reads as TGTGCCAGCACCAGTAGCGGGAGGGCCTACAATGAGCAGTTCTTC. As protein: CASTSSGRAYNEQFF. The J gene is TRBJ2-1, the V gene TRBV3-1; 11 positions agree with TRBD2. With V trimmed by 7 bases and J by 2 bases, 4 bases remained unmatched. CDR3 size: 15 residues. CDR1 is LGHDT and CDR2 is YNNKEL in the germline V gene (reference sequence).

This clonotype has at least ten counts. V usage is TRBV28 and J usage is TRBJ2-1; D possibly corresponds to TRBD2 (5 bases). V was cut by 6 bases and J by 3 bases, with 9 bases left in between. The CDR3 is 13 residues long. Germline V gene data show CDR1 as MDHEN and CDR2 as SYDVKM. The CDR3 nucleotides are TGTGCCAGCAGCTTAGACTACTACAATGAGCAGTTCTTC. Translation gives CASSLDYYNEQFF.

This clonotype has just a few counts. The genes are TRBV27 and TRBJ2-7, with 9 bases that match TRBD1. Per germline, CDR1 MNHEY and CDR2 SMNVEV (reference sequence). CDR3 length: 16 amino acids. V was clipped by 5 bases and J by 2 bases; unmatched bases: 10. DNA of the CDR3: TGTGCCAGCAGTAACCTACCGGGACAGGGAACCTACGAGCAGTACTTC. The encoded protein is CASSNLPGQGTYEQYF.

The sample holds a few counts of this clonotype. This chain joins TRBV13 and TRBJ1-1; 7 bases are a match to TRBD1. From germline, CDR1 is PRHDT and CDR2 FYEKMQ (reference sequence). The CDR3 has 14 residues. Trimming removed 5 bases from V and 6 bases from J; junction bases left unmatched: 9. The CDR3 here is CASSPLTGQAEAFF. The CDR3 nucleotides read TGTGCCAGCAGCCCCTTAACCGGACAGGCTGAAGCTTTCTTT.

This clonotype has just a few counts. The chain uses TRBV12-3 or TRBV12-4 and TRBJ1-2; TRBD1 might be the D (6 bases). The CDR3 extends over 14 amino acids. The V end lost 3 bases, the J end lost 3 bases, and 11 bases lay between the germline ends. The CDR3 DNA is TGTGCCAGCAGTTTTTCGGCAGGGGACTATGGCTACACCTTC. This sequence encodes CASSFSAGDYGYTF.

The table lists this clonotype with many counts. The CDR3 DNA sequence: TGTGCCAGCAGTCCTGACCCAATAGCCAAAAACATTCAGTACTTC. It translates to CASSPDPIAKNIQYF. The chain links TRBV6-1 to TRBJ2-4, with D unresolved. Germline CDR1 reads MNHNS; CDR2 reads SASEGT. Trimming took off 5 bases at V and 0 bases at J, with 11 bases between the two ends. CDR3 length: 15 residues.

The sample holds many counts of this clonotype. The chain uses TRBV5-1 and TRBJ2-5, with a weak D call TRBD1 (5 bases). This CDR3 comprises 14 residues. In germline, CDR1 is SGHRS, CDR2 YFSETQ. V gave up 1 base and J gave up 2 bases, with 9 bases separating them. The CDR3 spells CASSLSGKQETQYF. The CDR3 DNA sequence: TGCGCCAGCAGCTTGTCAGGGAAACAAGAGACCCAGTACTTC.

This clonotype was counted a few times. This chain uses TRBV5-1 with TRBJ2-7; D not certain. Trimming removed 0 bases from V and 3 bases from J, with 7 bases in between. The germline CDR1 and CDR2 sequences are SGHRS and YFSETQ. The CDR3 is made up of 13 amino acids. The CDR3 bases are TGCGCCAGCAGCTTGGGACGGTACTACGAGCAGTACTTC. This gives the protein CASSLGRYYEQYF.

This clonotype has ten or more counts. The chain couples TRBV28 to TRBJ1-5, with D hard to call. Germline assignment: CDR1 MDHEN and CDR2 SYDVKM. This CDR3 spans 15 amino acids. V was trimmed by 3 bases and J by 4 bases, leaving 13 bases between them. The CDR3 loop reads CASSLSAGMNQPQHF. DNA for the CDR3: TGTGCCAGCAGTTTGTCTGCAGGCATGAATCAGCCCCAGCATTTT.

This clonotype was recorded many times. This chain joins TRBV6-2 or TRBV6-3 and TRBJ1-1; D remains ambiguous. This CDR3 has 14 amino acids. V dropped 7 bases and J dropped 0 bases, with 12 bases sitting between them. From germline, CDR1 is MNHEY and CDR2 SVGEGT. The CDR3 is CASTQRELNTEAFF. CDR3 in DNA: TGTGCCAGCACCCAACGGGAGCTGAACACTGAAGCTTTCTTT.

This clonotype was recorded many times. Here the CDR3 DNA reads TGTGCCAGCAGCCCGCGACCCGATAATGAAAAACTGTTTTTT. Encoded protein: CASSPRPDNEKLFF. The chain is built from TRBV4-2 and TRBJ1-4; no definite D call. This CDR3 is 14 amino acids long. Germline loops: CDR1 LGHNA, CDR2 YNFKEQ. Trimming shortened V by 4 bases and J by 4 bases, and 10 bases separated the two germline ends.

In this sample, this clonotype turned up a few times. This sequence joins TRBV7-9 and TRBJ2-7; TRBD1 matches 9 bases. The CDR3 consists of 13 residues. Germline V gene lookup returns CDR1 SEHNR and CDR2 FQNEAQ (reference sequence). V gave up 7 bases and J gave up 5 bases; unmatched junction bases: 6. CDR3 loop: CASKGDRDDEQYF. CDR3 nucleotides: TGTGCCAGCAAAGGGGACAGGGACGACGAGCAGTACTTC.

This chain uses TRBV6-2 or TRBV6-3 with TRBJ2-2, with 7 bases fitting TRBD1. The CDR3 has 15 amino acids. V lost 7 bases, J lost 1 base, and 6 bases stayed unmatched. CDR1 is MNHEY and CDR2 is SVGEGT in the germline V gene. In nucleotides, the CDR3 is TGTGCCAGCATCTCCCAGGGGGTGAACACCGGGGAGCTGTTTTTT. Encoded protein: CASISQGVNTGELFF.